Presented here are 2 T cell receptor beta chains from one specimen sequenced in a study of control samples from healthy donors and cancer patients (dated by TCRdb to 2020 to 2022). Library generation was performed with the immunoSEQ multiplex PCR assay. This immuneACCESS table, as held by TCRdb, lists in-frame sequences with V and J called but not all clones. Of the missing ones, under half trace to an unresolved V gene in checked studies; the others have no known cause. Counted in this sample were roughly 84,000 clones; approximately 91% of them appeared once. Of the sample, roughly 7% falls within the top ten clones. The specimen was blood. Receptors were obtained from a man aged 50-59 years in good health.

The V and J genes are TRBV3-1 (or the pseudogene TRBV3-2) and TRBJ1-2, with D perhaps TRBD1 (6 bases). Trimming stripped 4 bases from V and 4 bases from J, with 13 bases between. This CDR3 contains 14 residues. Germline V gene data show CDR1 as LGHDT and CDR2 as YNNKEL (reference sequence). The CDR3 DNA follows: TGTGCCAGCAGCCCGCGGGTACAGGGCTATGGCTACACCTTC. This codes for CASSPRVQGYGYTF.

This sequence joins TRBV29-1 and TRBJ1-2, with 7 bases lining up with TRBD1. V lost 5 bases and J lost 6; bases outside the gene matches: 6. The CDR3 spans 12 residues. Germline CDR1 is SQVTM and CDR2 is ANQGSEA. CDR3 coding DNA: TGCAGCGTTCGACAGGGTCCTAATGGCTACACCTTC. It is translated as CSVRQGPNGYTF.